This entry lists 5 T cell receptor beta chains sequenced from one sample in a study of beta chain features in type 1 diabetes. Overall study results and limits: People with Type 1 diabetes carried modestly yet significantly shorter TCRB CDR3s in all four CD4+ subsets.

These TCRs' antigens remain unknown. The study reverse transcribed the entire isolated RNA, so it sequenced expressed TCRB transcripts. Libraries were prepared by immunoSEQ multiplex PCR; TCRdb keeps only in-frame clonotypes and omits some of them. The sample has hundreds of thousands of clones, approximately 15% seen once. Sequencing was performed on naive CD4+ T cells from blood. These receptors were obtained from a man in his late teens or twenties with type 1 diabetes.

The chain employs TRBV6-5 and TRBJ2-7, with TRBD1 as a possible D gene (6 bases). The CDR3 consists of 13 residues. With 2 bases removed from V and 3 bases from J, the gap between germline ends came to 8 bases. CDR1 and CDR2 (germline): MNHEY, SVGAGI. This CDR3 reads CASSYPDSYEQYF. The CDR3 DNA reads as TGTGCCAGCAGTTACCCGGACAGCTACGAGCAGTACTTC.

CDR3 in DNA: TGTGCCAGCAGCGCACAGGGACAACCGCGCTCCTACGAGCAGTACTTC. Its protein product is CASSAQGQPRSYEQYF. The chain combines TRBV9 with TRBJ2-7; maybe TRBD1 (6 bases). Germline values: CDR1 SGDLS, CDR2 YYNGEE. The CDR3 contains 16 residues. The V end lost 3 bases, the J end lost 0 bases, and 16 bases lay between the germline ends.

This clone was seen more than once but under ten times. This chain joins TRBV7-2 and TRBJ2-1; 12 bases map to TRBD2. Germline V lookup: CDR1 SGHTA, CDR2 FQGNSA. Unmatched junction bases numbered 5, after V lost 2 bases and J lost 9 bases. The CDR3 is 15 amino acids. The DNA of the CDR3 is TGTGCCAGCAGCTTAAGGACTAGCGGGATATTTGAGCAGTTCTTC. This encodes CASSLRTSGIFEQFF.

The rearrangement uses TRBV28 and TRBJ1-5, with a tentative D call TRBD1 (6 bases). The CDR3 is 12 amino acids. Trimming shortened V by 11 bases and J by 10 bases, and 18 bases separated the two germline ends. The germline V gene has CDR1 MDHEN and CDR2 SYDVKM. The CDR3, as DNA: TGTGCCTGGGGGGGGCCGCTTGAACCCCAGCATTTT. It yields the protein CAWGGPLEPQHF.

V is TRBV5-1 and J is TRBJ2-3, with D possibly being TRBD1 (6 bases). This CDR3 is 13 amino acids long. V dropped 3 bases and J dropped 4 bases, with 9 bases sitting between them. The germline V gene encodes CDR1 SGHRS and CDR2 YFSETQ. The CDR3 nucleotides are TGCGCCAGCAGCTGGCAGGGGCCAGATACGCAGTATTTT. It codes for CASSWQGPDTQYF.